Presented here are 6 T cell receptor beta chains from one specimen sequenced in a study of identical twins. TCRdb ran MiXCR on the 5' RACE reads and lists one entry per CDR3 protein. The sample carries hundreds of thousands of distinct CDR3 sequences, approximately 9% recorded once. The data were also submitted as part of a second study, on yellow fever vaccine responses in identical twins.

Sequenced sample: PBMCs. The receptors shown here come from a woman younger than 35 in good health.

V gene TRBV5-1 combines with J gene TRBJ2-3, with TRBD2 matching 7 bases. V was clipped by 4 bases and J by 4 bases; unmatched bases: 9. This CDR3 contains 15 residues. Per the germline V gene, CDR1 is SGHRS and CDR2 is YFSETQ. The CDR3 DNA reads as TGCGCCAGCAGCCCTGACGCCACTAGCGCAGATACGCAGTATTTT. It encodes CASSPDATSADTQYF.

This clonotype was recorded many times. The chain recombines TRBV12-3 or TRBV12-4 with TRBJ2-2; TRBD1 matches 7 bases. This CDR3 comprises 15 residues. Unmatched junction bases numbered 7, after V lost 5 bases and J lost 4 bases. The chain's CDR3 is CASSLQGVSTGELFF. In DNA form, the CDR3 reads TGTGCCAGCAGTCTCCAGGGGGTCAGCACCGGGGAGCTGTTTTTT.

This clonotype was counted at least ten times. The junction shows a germline mismatch at one end, possibly a read error. This chain uses TRBV5-1 with TRBJ2-2, with 7 positions matching TRBD1. CDR3 length equals 15 residues. Germline V gives CDR1 SGHRS, CDR2 YFSETQ. CDR3 sequence reads: CASSPRTGNTGELFF. The DNA for the CDR3 is TGTGCCAGCAGCCCTCGGACAGGAAACACCGGGGAGCTGTTTTTT.

This clonotype was recorded a few times. DNA of the CDR3: TGTGCCGGAGGACTCAGGGACACCGGGGAGCTGTTTTTT. Its translation is CAGGLRDTGELFF. This chain uses TRBV6-6 with TRBJ2-2, with D perhaps assigned TRBD1 or TRBD2 (5 bases each). V was clipped by 11 bases and J by 3 bases, with 13 bases between them. Germline V gene data show CDR1 as MNHNY and CDR2 as SVGAGI (reference sequence). The CDR3 sequence is 13 residues long.

This clonotype was picked up a small number of times. The genes are TRBV7-2 and TRBJ2-1, with TRBD2 as a possible D gene (5 bases). Germline V CDR1 and CDR2: SGHTA, FQGNSA. The CDR3 is 13 residues long. Between the trimmed V and J ends, which lost 5 bases and 6 bases, there was a span of 11 bases. CDR3 nucleotides: TGTGCCAGCAGCACTGGACTGACCAATGAGCAGTTCTTC. Protein product: CASSTGLTNEQFF.

This clonotype has a handful of counts. The V and J genes are TRBV12-3 or TRBV12-4 and TRBJ1-3; 8 positions agree with TRBD1. The V and J ends lost 2 bases and 2 bases, in that order; junction bases with no gene match: 5. The CDR3 length is 16 residues. The CDR3 here is CASSLRTGPAGNTIYF. In nucleotides, the CDR3 is TGTGCCAGCAGTTTACGGACAGGGCCGGCTGGAAACACCATATATTTT.